These T cell receptor beta chains were read from a single sample in a study of blood T cells in healthy people across ages. TCRdb reprocessed the 5' RACE reads with MiXCR, giving one entry per CDR3 protein. This sample has some 940,000 distinct CDR3 sequences, with about 29% found just once. These data were also reused for a study on T cells of mothers and their children.

The sample consisted of blood. The receptors come from a middle-aged woman in good health. The CDR3 runs from the conserved cysteine through the conserved F or W. The order of the fields is CDR3 protein, V gene.

CDR3 protein: CASSTAGRPDTQYF; V gene: TRBV7-2
CDR3 protein: CASSLAHREYEQYF; V gene: TRBV7-2
CDR3 protein: CASIRQGRPYEQYF; V gene: TRBV28
CDR3 protein: CAWSVGTGYGYTF; V gene: TRBV30
CDR3 protein: CASSFTGTKDEQFF; V gene: TRBV13
CDR3 protein: CASSPRTGPGTEAFF; V gene: TRBV12-3/TRBV12-4
CDR3 protein: CSASWDQETQYF; V gene: TRBV29-1
CDR3 protein: CASTTPDSGREQFF; V gene: TRBV6-5
CDR3 protein: CSVPQAGSYGYTF; V gene: TRBV29-1
CDR3 protein: CASSPRVSYNEQFF; V gene: TRBV27
CDR3 protein: CASSGTGTSYSYNEQFF; V gene: TRBV9
CDR3 protein: CSARPQGYNSPLHF; V gene: TRBV20-1
CDR3 protein: CASSIPGGLNTEAFF; V gene: TRBV19
CDR3 protein: CASSETGDSGYTF; V gene: TRBV7-9
CDR3 protein: CASSLIDRDDEQYF; V gene: TRBV7-6
CDR3 protein: CAWVKPGQANTEAFF; V gene: TRBV7-2
CDR3 protein: CASSQEPSGRGEQFF; V gene: TRBV4-3
CDR3 protein: CASSQVKRGGVINEQFF; V gene: TRBV4-3
CDR3 protein: CASRLKGGMWSPLHF; V gene: TRBV27
CDR3 protein: CASRRLAGEYNEQFF; V gene: TRBV7-2
CDR3 protein: CAWAIQGLAYEQYF; V gene: TRBV30
CDR3 protein: CASSSSLQSTGELFF; V gene: TRBV7-9
CDR3 protein: CATRGVGNQPQHF; V gene: TRBV28
CDR3 protein: CASSPGAGQPQHF; V gene: TRBV11-2
CDR3 protein: CASSFPVGAGSRYNSPLHF; V gene: TRBV28
CDR3 protein: CSVEIGTANTEAFF; V gene: TRBV29-1
CDR3 protein: CSARWLTTDTQYF; V gene: TRBV20-1
CDR3 protein: CASRFDRSGANVLTF; V gene: TRBV5-1
CDR3 protein: CASDGIYYGYTF; V gene: TRBV7-9
CDR3 protein: CASTKRGGLLYLAKNIQYF; V gene: TRBV28
CDR3 protein: CASSSLSGAYEQYF; V gene: TRBV5-1
CDR3 protein: CASSYSRRANYGYTF; V gene: TRBV6-5
CDR3 protein: CATSGPVFRDRTYEQYF; V gene: TRBV15
CDR3 protein: CASSLQGGTDTQHF; V gene: TRBV27
CDR3 protein: CSVERSTGGYTF; V gene: TRBV29-1
CDR3 protein: CASKTLRLNQPQHF; V gene: TRBV6-2/TRBV6-3
CDR3 protein: CASSLSPHSYNEQFF; V gene: TRBV5-5
CDR3 protein: CSASIGGATYEQYF; V gene: TRBV20-1
CDR3 protein: CASSPGFGNTEAFF; V gene: TRBV18
CDR3 protein: CASNLSGGTQYF; V gene: TRBV7-9
CDR3 protein: CASTEPGLAGGPFYNEQYF; V gene: TRBV5-1
CDR3 protein: CATSDLGEDTDTQYF; V gene: TRBV24-1
CDR3 protein: CSAIGGSTEAFF; V gene: TRBV20-1
CDR3 protein: CSVLHDYPETQYF; V gene: TRBV29-1
CDR3 protein: CASSSPVGDYEQYF; V gene: TRBV7-2
CDR3 protein: CASSLRGGEQYF; V gene: TRBV6-5
CDR3 protein: CASRLTSPTGELFF; V gene: TRBV12-3/TRBV12-4